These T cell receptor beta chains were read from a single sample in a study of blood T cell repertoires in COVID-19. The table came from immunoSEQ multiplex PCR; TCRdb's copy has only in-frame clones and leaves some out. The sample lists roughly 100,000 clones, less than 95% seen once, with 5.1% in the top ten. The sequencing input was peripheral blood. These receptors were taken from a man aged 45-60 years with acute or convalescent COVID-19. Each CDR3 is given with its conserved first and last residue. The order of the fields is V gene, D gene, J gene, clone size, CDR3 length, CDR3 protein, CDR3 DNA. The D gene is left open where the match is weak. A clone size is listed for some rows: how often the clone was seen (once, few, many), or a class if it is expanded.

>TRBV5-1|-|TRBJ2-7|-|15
CASSPGTGYYYEQYF
TGCGCCAGCAGCCCCGGGACTGGTTATTACTACGAGCAGTACTTC
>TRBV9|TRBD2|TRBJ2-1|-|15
CASSPFAGAYNEQFF
TGTGCCAGCAGCCCGTTTGCGGGAGCGTACAATGAGCAGTTCTTC
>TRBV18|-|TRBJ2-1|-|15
CASSPRRDSYNEQFF
TGTGCCAGCTCACCAAGGAGGGACTCCTACAATGAGCAGTTCTTC
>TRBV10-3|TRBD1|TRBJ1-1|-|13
CAIRGQGNTEAFF
TGTGCCATCAGAGGACAGGGAAACACTGAAGCTTTCTTT
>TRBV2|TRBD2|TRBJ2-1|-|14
CASNRGGAYNEQFF
TGTGCCAGCAATCGCGGGGGGGCCTACAATGAGCAGTTCTTC
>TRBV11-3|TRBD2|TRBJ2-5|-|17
CASSLVVLAGAAETQYF
TGTGCCAGCAGCTTAGTAGTCCTAGCGGGAGCCGCAGAGACCCAGTACTTC
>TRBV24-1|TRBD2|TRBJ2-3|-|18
CATSDPGPGLGRHDTQYF
TGTGCCACCAGTGATCCGGGACCGGGACTAGGCCGTCATGATACGCAGTATTTT
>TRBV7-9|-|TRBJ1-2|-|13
CASSLAQNYGYTF
TGTGCCAGCAGCTTAGCACAGAACTATGGCTACACCTTC
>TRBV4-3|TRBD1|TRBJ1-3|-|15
CASSQAGTGGNTIYF
TGCGCCAGCAGCCAAGCTGGGACAGGTGGAAACACCATATATTTT
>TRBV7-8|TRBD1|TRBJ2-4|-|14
CASSLDRVKNIQYF
TGTGCCAGCAGCCTAGACAGGGTCAAAAACATTCAGTACTTC
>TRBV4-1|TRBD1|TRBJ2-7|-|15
CASSQTGVLAYEQYF
TGCGCCAGCAGCCAGACAGGGGTTCTTGCCTACGAGCAGTACTTC
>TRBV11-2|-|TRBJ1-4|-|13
CASSRRGNEKLFF
TGTGCCAGCAGCCGCAGGGGTAATGAAAAACTGTTTTTT
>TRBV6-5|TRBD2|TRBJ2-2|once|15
CASSFTRGREGELFF
TGTGCCAGCAGTTTCACACGAGGGAGGGAAGGGGAGCTGTTTTTT
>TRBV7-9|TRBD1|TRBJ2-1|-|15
CASSAQGARPNEQFF
TGTGCCAGCAGCGCCCAGGGGGCGAGGCCCAATGAGCAGTTCTTC
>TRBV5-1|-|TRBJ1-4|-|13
CASSLDAGEKLFF
TGCGCCAGCAGCTTGGATGCCGGTGAAAAACTGTTTTTT
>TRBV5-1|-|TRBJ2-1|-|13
CASSLGGGDEQFF
TGCGCCAGCAGCTTGGGAGGCGGGGATGAGCAGTTCTTC
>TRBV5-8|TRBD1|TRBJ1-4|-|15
CASSLEGHRGEKLFF
TGTGCCAGCAGCTTGGAAGGACACAGGGGCGAAAAACTGTTTTTT
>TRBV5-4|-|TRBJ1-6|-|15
CASSFAGQKNSPLHF
TGTGCCAGCAGCTTTGCAGGACAGAAGAATTCACCCCTCCACTTT
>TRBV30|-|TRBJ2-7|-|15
CAWSVGQGEVNEQYF
TGTGCCTGGAGTGTAGGCCAGGGGGAGGTGAACGAGCAGTACTTC
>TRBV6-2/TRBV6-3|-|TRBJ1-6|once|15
CASRPPQGNNSPLHF
TGTGCCAGCAGACCTCCGCAGGGAAATAATTCACCCCTCCACTTT
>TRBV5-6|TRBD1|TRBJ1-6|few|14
CASSFTGTDSPLHF
TGTGCCAGCAGCTTCACCGGGACAGATTCACCCCTCCACTTT
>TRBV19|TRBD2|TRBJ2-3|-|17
CASTPGLAGGWADTQYF
TGTGCCAGTACCCCGGGACTAGCGGGAGGGTGGGCAGATACGCAGTATTTT
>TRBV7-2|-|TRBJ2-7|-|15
CASNVPNAGPYEQYF
TGTGCCAGCAACGTCCCCAATGCAGGTCCCTACGAGCAGTACTTC
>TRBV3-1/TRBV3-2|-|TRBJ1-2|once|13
CASSQGGPRGYTF
TGTGCCAGCAGCCAAGGGGGGCCACGCGGCTACACCTTC
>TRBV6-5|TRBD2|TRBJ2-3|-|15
CASTPGRRDTDTQYF
TGTGCCAGCACTCCCGGGAGGAGAGACACAGATACGCAGTATTTT
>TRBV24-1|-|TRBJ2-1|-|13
CATSDGDYNEQFF
TGTGCCACCAGTGACGGGGATTACAATGAGCAGTTCTTC
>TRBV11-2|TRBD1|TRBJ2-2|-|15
CASSLGRGYTGELFF
TGTGCCAGCAGCTTAGGCAGGGGGTACACCGGGGAGCTGTTTTTT
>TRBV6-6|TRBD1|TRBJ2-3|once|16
CASSYSTGGRPDTQYF
TGTGCCAGCAGTTACTCGACAGGGGGACGCCCAGATACGCAGTATTTT
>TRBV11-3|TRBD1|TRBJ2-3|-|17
CASSLAGAGGFADTQYF
TGTGCCAGCAGCTTAGCCGGGGCAGGGGGTTTCGCAGATACGCAGTATTTT
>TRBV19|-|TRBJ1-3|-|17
CASSIRGPGYSGNTIYF
TGTGCCAGTAGTATAAGGGGTCCAGGCTACTCTGGAAACACCATATATTTT